These 28 T cell receptor beta chains originate from one sample sequenced in a study of lymphopenia after photon versus proton radiotherapy. TCRdb's table, derived via immunoSEQ multiplex PCR, lists solely in-frame clones and lacks some. The data show 15,000 to 20,000 clones, 86% seen once. The input for sequencing was peripheral blood, taken from a patient treated with proton-based radiotherapy. Receptors originate from a man aged 65 to 79 with pancreatic cancer.

V and J are TRBV7-9 and TRBJ2-2, with D unclear. Trimming stripped 5 bases from V and 1 base from J, with 2 bases between. This CDR3 contains 12 residues. Germline-derived CDR1 and CDR2 are SEHNR and FQNEAQ (reference sequence). The CDR3 bases are TGTGCCAGCAGCAAGAACACCGGGGAGCTGTTTTTT. Its translation is CASSKNTGELFF.

The chain couples TRBV15 to TRBJ2-1; D perhaps matches TRBD1 (5 bases). Germline V CDR1 and CDR2: LNHNV, YYDKDF (reference sequence). Trimming pared 5 bases from V and 3 bases from J, leaving 14 bases between. This CDR3 is built from 15 residues. DNA for the CDR3: TGTGCCACCAGCCCCCGACCTACAGGCTACAATGAGCAGTTCTTC. Its protein is CATSPRPTGYNEQFF.

The chain is built from TRBV5-1 and TRBJ1-3, with 7 bases that match TRBD1. The CDR3 has 18 amino acids. In germline, CDR1 is SGHRS, CDR2 YFSETQ. V gave up 0 bases and J gave up 0 bases; unmatched junction bases: 9. CDR3 amino acids: CASSLATSTGNSGNTIYF. The DNA of the CDR3 is TGCGCCAGCAGCTTGGCGACGTCGACAGGGAACTCTGGAAACACCATATATTTT.

The CDR3 DNA reads TGTGCCAGCAGTTCCGGGATCTACTCTGGAAACACCATATATTTT. It encodes CASSSGIYSGNTIYF. The chain uses TRBV27 and TRBJ1-3; no clear D. CDR3 length equals 15 residues. V gave up 4 bases and J gave up 0 bases, with 10 bases separating them. Germline values: CDR1 MNHEY, CDR2 SMNVEV (reference sequence).

V is TRBV11-3 and J is TRBJ2-7; 9 nucleotides agree with TRBD1. Germline V CDR1 and CDR2: SGHNT, YENEEA. V was pared by 5 bases and J by 0 bases, with 8 bases of the junction left unmatched. The CDR3 loop spans 16 amino acids. The CDR3 here is CASSQGTGLFSYEQYF. The CDR3 DNA reads as TGTGCCAGCAGCCAGGGGACAGGGCTCTTCTCCTACGAGCAGTACTTC.

V is TRBV7-2 and J is TRBJ2-7, with 8 bases lining up with TRBD2. Germline CDR1 is SGHTA and CDR2 is FQGNSA. The V segment lost 3 bases and the J segment 2 bases; nucleotides outside the gene matches: 6. The CDR3 spans 15 residues. This CDR3 is CASSFSGMPAYEQYF. CDR3 nucleotides: TGTGCCAGCAGCTTTAGCGGGATGCCCGCCTACGAGCAGTACTTC.

This clone was found a few times. This chain links TRBV6-1 with TRBJ1-3; D might be TRBD1 (5 bases). Germline lookup yields CDR1 MNHNS and CDR2 SASEGT. V lost 6 bases to trimming and J lost 9 bases, with 21 bases between them. The CDR3 has 15 residues. This CDR3 reads CASSAGMGEWGTIYF. The CDR3 coding sequence is TGTGCCAGCAGCGCCGGAATGGGGGAGTGGGGCACCATATATTTT.

The chain combines TRBV5-1 with TRBJ2-6; D is unresolved. The CDR3 spans 15 residues. The V end was cut by 5 bases, the J end by 2 bases, with 11 bases between. Germline CDR1 and CDR2: SGHRS and YFSETQ. CDR3 DNA sequence: TGCGCCAGCAGAGATGGGATTACTGGGGCCAACGTCCTGACTTTC. As protein: CASRDGITGANVLTF.

The V and J genes are TRBV5-4 and TRBJ2-3, with a tentative D call TRBD2 (7 bases). Trimming removed 1 base at V and 0 bases at J, with 12 bases between. CDR1 and CDR2 (germline): SGHNT, YYREEE (reference sequence). The CDR3 has 16 amino acids. The CDR3 loop reads CASSLRGAVSTDTQYF. CDR3 DNA sequence: TGTGCCAGCAGCTTGCGGGGGGCCGTCAGCACAGATACGCAGTATTTT.

The CDR3 nucleotides read TGTGCCAGCAGCGAGGGCATCTGGAGCAATCAGCCCCAGCATTTT. Translating it yields CASSEGIWSNQPQHF. The chain couples TRBV9 to TRBJ1-5; D is unresolved. The CDR3 has 15 residues. The V gene lost 3 bases and the J gene lost 1 base, with 11 bases spanning the gap. Looked up from germline, CDR1 is SGDLS and CDR2 is YYNGEE.

A note on this clone: The sample holds other DNA sequences that translate to the same CDR3. The chain uses TRBV11-2 and TRBJ2-7, with TRBD2 identical over 7 bases. This CDR3 has 16 residues. V gave up 5 bases and J gave up 3 bases; unmatched junction bases: 13. Looked up from germline, CDR1 is SGHAT and CDR2 is FQNNGV. The CDR3, as DNA: TGTGCCAGCAGCCCGGGAGGTCCGCGTCATGACTACGAGCAGTACTTC. Encoded protein: CASSPGGPRHDYEQYF.

The CDR3 is CASSAQGAQRNEQFF. Here the CDR3 DNA reads TGTGCCAGCAGCGCCCAGGGGGCGCAAAGAAATGAGCAGTTCTTC. The chain is built from TRBV9 and TRBJ2-1, with 8 bases matching TRBD1. The CDR3 covers 15 residues. CDR1 SGDLS and CDR2 YYNGEE come from the germline V gene. The V and J ends lost 3 bases and 7 bases, in that order; junction bases with no gene match: 9.

The chain joins TRBV7-9 to TRBJ2-7; D is undetermined. Trimming took off 1 base at V and 7 bases at J, with 8 bases between the two ends. The germline V gene has CDR1 SEHNR and CDR2 FQNEAQ (reference sequence). This CDR3 contains 12 residues. The CDR3 DNA sequence: TGTGCCAGCAGCTTAGAGACGTGGGAGCAGTACTTC. Translating it yields CASSLETWEQYF.

This clone has a single count. The chain has TRBV5-4 and TRBJ1-2; a possible D gene is TRBD1 (6 bases). The CDR3 spans 14 residues. The V gene's germline CDR1 is SGHNT and CDR2 YYREEE (reference sequence). Trimming removed 1 base at V and 7 bases at J, with 14 bases between. The CDR3 loop reads CASSLLTGRSGYTF. The DNA for the CDR3 is TGTGCCAGCAGCTTGTTAACAGGGAGGAGTGGCTACACCTTC.

This rearrangement joins TRBV6-5 to TRBJ1-1; D call uncertain. CDR3 length: 14 residues. Germline V gene lookup returns CDR1 MNHEY and CDR2 SVGAGI. Trimming took off 2 bases at V and 4 bases at J, with 11 bases between the two ends. The CDR3 is CASSYMVGVTEAFF. The CDR3 DNA reads as TGTGCCAGCAGTTACATGGTGGGCGTCACTGAAGCTTTCTTT.

The chain is built from TRBV14 and TRBJ2-7; tentatively, D is TRBD1 (7 bases). The V end lost 1 base, the J end lost 0 bases, and 19 bases lay between the germline ends. CDR3 length equals 18 residues. Per germline, CDR1 SGHDN and CDR2 FVKESK. The CDR3 sequence: CASSQAPDRDSSSYEQYF. In DNA form, the CDR3 reads TGTGCCAGCAGCCAAGCCCCAGACAGGGACTCTAGCTCCTACGAGCAGTACTTC.

The J gene is TRBJ1-1, the V gene TRBV2, with D possibly being TRBD1 (5 bases). CDR3 length: 14 residues. Germline V gene data show CDR1 as SNHLY and CDR2 as FYNNEI. V was clipped by 7 bases and J by 4 bases, with 16 bases between them. Written as DNA, the CDR3 is TGTGCCAGCAACAGCGGGAGTGGGGGCACTGAAGCTTTCTTT. It encodes CASNSGSGGTEAFF.

The chain couples TRBV9 to TRBJ1-2; D unclear. Trimming stripped 3 bases from V and 0 bases from J, with 12 bases between. The CDR3 consists of 15 residues. Looked up from germline, CDR1 is SGDLS and CDR2 is YYNGEE. The CDR3 loop is CASSANIDANYGYTF. CDR3 bases: TGTGCCAGCAGCGCGAACATTGACGCTAACTATGGCTACACCTTC. The full variable domain, in which reference TRBV9 and TRBJ1-2 provide the parts outside the CDR3, is DSGVTQTPKHLITATGQRVTLRCSPRSGDLSVYWYQQSLDQGLQFLIQYYNGEERAKGNILERFSAQQFPDLHSELNLSSLELGDSALYFCASSANIDANYGYTFGSGTRLTVV.

The rearrangement joins TRBV2 to TRBJ1-5, with 7 bases lining up with TRBD1. The CDR3 runs 16 residues. Germline CDR1 reads SNHLY; CDR2 reads FYNNEI. V shed 5 bases, J shed 2 bases, and the junction held 9 bases outside the gene matches. CDR3 region: CASSSDRSLGNQPQHF. The CDR3 nucleotides are TGTGCCAGCAGTTCGGACAGGTCATTAGGCAATCAGCCCCAGCATTTT.

This clone is a singleton in its sample. The chain links TRBV19 to TRBJ2-6, with 11 bases identical to TRBD1. J gave up 0 bases and V 6 bases, and 4 bases lay outside the gene matches. CDR1 is LNHDA and CDR2 is SQIVND in the germline V gene (reference sequence). The CDR3 is 17 amino acids. The CDR3 DNA reads as TGTGCCAGTAGGGACAGGGGGCTAAGCTCTGGGGCCAACGTCCTGACTTTC. It is translated as CASRDRGLSSGANVLTF.

V usage is TRBV5-8 and J usage is TRBJ1-1, with D perhaps TRBD1 (5 bases). This CDR3 has 15 amino acids. Germline CDR1 is SGHTS and CDR2 is YDEGEE. Trimming took 3 bases from V and 3 from J, leaving 15 bases between them. CDR3 protein: CASSWGTVGDTEAFF. In DNA form, the CDR3 reads TGTGCCAGCAGCTGGGGGACGGTGGGGGACACTGAAGCTTTCTTT.

This chain links TRBV7-9 with TRBJ2-2; D is perhaps TRBD2 (6 bases). Germline lookup yields CDR1 SEHNR and CDR2 FQNEAQ (reference sequence). The CDR3 sequence is 17 residues long. The V and J ends lost 7 bases and 7 bases respectively, with 25 bases between them. CDR3 in amino acids: CASTPLGGTPRGGELFF. CDR3 nucleotides: TGTGCCAGCACCCCTCTTGGGGGGACTCCTAGGGGCGGGGAGCTGTTTTTT.

The chain employs TRBV9 and TRBJ1-5; D is unresolved. Germline values: CDR1 SGDLS, CDR2 YYNGEE. The length of the CDR3 is 14 residues. The V and J ends lost 0 bases and 0 bases respectively, with 4 bases between them. CDR3 DNA: TGTGCCAGCAGCGTAGGGGTTAGCAATCAGCCCCAGCATTTT. Amino acids: CASSVGVSNQPQHF.

The V call is TRBV5-1, the J call TRBJ2-7; the D gene is possibly TRBD1 (5 bases). CDR3 length: 12 amino acids. Trimming took off 5 bases at V and 1 base at J, with 7 bases between the two ends. Germline assignment: CDR1 SGHRS and CDR2 YFSETQ. The CDR3 loop reads CASSTGSYEQYF. The CDR3 DNA sequence: TGCGCCAGCAGTACAGGTTCCTACGAGCAGTACTTC.

This clone has only a few counts. The chain recombines TRBV7-3 with TRBJ2-7, with D maybe TRBD1 (6 bases). Germline V gene data show CDR1 as SGHTA and CDR2 as FQGTGA. The V end lost 1 base, the J end lost 5 bases, and 12 bases lay between the germline ends. This CDR3 region has 14 residues. CDR3 sequence (DNA): TGTGCCAGCAGCTTAAAACAGGGAGTAGACGAGCAGTACTTC. Translated, it gives CASSLKQGVDEQYF. The entire variable domain, with the rest obtained from reference TRBV7-3 and TRBJ2-7, is as follows: GAGVSQTPSNKVTEKGKYVELRCDPISGHTALYWYRQSLGQGPEFLIYFQGTGAADDSGLPNDRFFAVRPEGSVSTLKIQRTERGDSAVYLCASSLKQGVDEQYFGPGTRLTVT.

This clone appeared once. The chain has TRBV6-5 and TRBJ2-7, with 9 nucleotides matching TRBD1. The CDR3 covers 15 residues. Losses at the gene ends were 2 bases for V and 2 bases for J; bases not matched to a gene: 4. Germline values: CDR1 MNHEY, CDR2 SVGAGI. The CDR3 DNA reads as TGTGCCAGCAGTTACCGATGGACAGGGGCCTACGAGCAGTACTTC. Translation gives CASSYRWTGAYEQYF.

V gene TRBV14 combines with J gene TRBJ2-3; 8 nucleotides align to TRBD2. V lost 0 bases and J lost 0; bases outside the gene matches: 8. The CDR3 extends over 18 amino acids. CDR1 SGHDN and CDR2 FVKESK come from the germline V gene. The CDR3 DNA sequence: TGTGCCAGCAGCCAAGAGAGGCGGGCTAGCGGGAGCACAGATACGCAGTATTTT. Translated: CASSQERRASGSTDTQYF.

J is TRBJ2-4 and V is TRBV7-2; 7 positions match TRBD1. With 0 bases clipped from V and 7 bases from J, the junction kept 0 bases outside the gene matches. Per germline, CDR1 SGHTA and CDR2 FQGNSA. The CDR3 totals 13 residues. The CDR3 DNA reads as TGTGCCAGCAGCTTAGCCAGGGGGAACATTCAGTACTTC. It specifies CASSLARGNIQYF.